This T cell receptor (beta chain) was recorded in a study of shared clonotypes between healthy human individuals. Across the whole study: Donors had three CD4 naive, three CD4 memory, two CD8 naive and one CD8 memory plate apiece.

As for this clone: The antigen is not known.

Naive CD8 cells comprised CD45RO-negative, CCR7-positively selected cells, excluding terminally differentiated effector memory CD45RA+ cells. The study, taken as a whole, reports: A reduction in generation probabilities was seen for non-shared clonotypes relative to those shared by all four donors.

Germline values: CDR1 SGHDN, CDR2 FVKESK. The CDR3 consists of 13 residues. V trimming: 6 bases; J trimming: 3 bases; junction bases outside the gene matches: 2. The protocol was immunoSEQ multiplex PCR, while the TCRdb copy is restricted to in-frame clones and leaves out a portion. The sample lists over 750,000 clones, just over 95% occurring once. The rearrangement links TRBV14 to TRBJ2-7; TRBD1 agrees at 10 bases. The receptor comes from a man aged 25-45 years in good health. Specimen: naive CD8+ T cells sorted from blood. The CDR3 DNA is TGTGCCAGCAGACGGACAGGGGGCTACGAGCAGTACTTC. Translated, it gives CASRRTGGYEQYF.